The rows below give T cell receptor beta chains drawn from one sample of a study of T cell repertoires in cytomegalovirus infection. No antigen has been assigned to these receptors. Each CDR3 protein is one row after TCRdb ran MiXCR on the reads. The table shows 450,000 to 650,000 distinct CDR3 sequences, with over 35% occurring only once. The material was cultured PBMCs, obtained from culture after CMV antigen stimulation. The receptor set was obtained from a human donor in good health (CMV status not recorded). Some clones in this sample may be carry-over from other donors' samples. Both conserved end residues are part of each CDR3. The D gene is left open where the match is weak. Part of the rows lack a size; the others show once, few, many or a class for expanded clones.

v_gene	d_gene	abundance	j_gene	CDR3aa	CDR3nt
TRBV5-6	NA	NA	TRBJ1-2	CASSPVRTIIGYTF	TGTGCCAGCAGCCCCGTACGGACAATTATTGGCTACACCTTC
TRBV27	TRBD2	NA	TRBJ2-3	CASSFTGLGADTQYF	TGTGCCAGCAGTTTTACGGGACTAGGCGCAGATACGCAGTATTTT
TRBV7-2	TRBD1	NA	TRBJ1-2	CASSLGGQGAGYTF	TGTGCCAGCAGCTTGGGGGGACAGGGGGCAGGCTACACCTTC
TRBV5-6	NA	NA	TRBJ1-2	CASGEGRIYGYTF	TGTGCCAGCGGGGAAGGGCGGATCTATGGCTACACCTTC
TRBV7-2	TRBD2	many	TRBJ2-3	CASSLEGTRADTQYF	TGTGCCAGCAGCTTAGAGGGGACTAGGGCAGATACGCAGTATTTT
TRBV6-2/TRBV6-3	NA	NA	TRBJ2-7	CASRPSGGYEQYF	TGTGCCAGCAGACCCAGCGGAGGGTACGAGCAGTACTTC
TRBV7-9	TRBD2	NA	TRBJ2-4	CASSPGRLGGAKNIQYF	TGTGCCAGCAGCCCGGGACGACTGGGGGGGGCCAAAAACATTCAGTACTTC
TRBV10-2	NA	NA	TRBJ1-4	CASTGRRNEKLFF	TGCGCCAGCACGGGACGGAGGAATGAAAAACTGTTTTTT
TRBV3-1	NA	NA	TRBJ2-4	CASSQDWTAKNIQYF	TGTGCCAGCAGCCAAGATTGGACAGCCAAAAACATTCAGTACTTC
TRBV27	TRBD1	few	TRBJ1-5	CASSPRTGSFSNQPQHF	TGTGCCAGCAGTCCCCGGACAGGATCTTTTAGCAATCAGCCCCAGCATTTT
TRBV27	TRBD2	NA	TRBJ2-1	CASSLSLAGSDEQFF	TGTGCCAGCAGTTTAAGTCTAGCGGGTAGTGATGAGCAGTTCTTC
TRBV6-1	NA	NA	TRBJ1-1	CASSEIARRAAFF	TGTGCCAGCAGTGAAATAGCTCGCCGCGCGGCTTTCTTT
TRBV11-2	TRBD1	many	TRBJ2-3	CASSPTRQGTQYF	TGTGCCAGCAGCCCCACCCGACAGGGTACGCAGTATTTT